This entry features one TCR beta chain sequence. Antigen unknown. The data belong to a study of blood T cells in healthy people across ages. Study-level findings and limits: Per million T cells, TCR beta diversity dropped about linearly as age rose. It was found that TCR beta diversity correlated strongly with the percentage of naive T cells. Both naive CD4+ cell counts and diversity were greater in long-lived donors than in aged donors.

Each sample yielded at least 7 million isolated PBMCs. Combining a sample-barcoded 5' primer with a J-beta primer mix, a second PCR ran for about 7 to 11 cycles. TCRdb ran MiXCR on the 5' RACE reads and lists one entry per CDR3 protein. The sample comprises about 670,000 distinct CDR3 sequences, over 40% of which are singletons, and about 32% rests with the top ten. There are 16 residues in the CDR3. Trimming took off 1 base at V and 6 bases at J, with 16 bases between the two ends. CDR1 is LGHNA and CDR2 is YSLEER in the germline V gene. The chain is built from TRBV4-3 and TRBJ2-1, with D perhaps matching TRBD2 (7 bases). Sequencing was performed on blood. This TCR derives from a man older than 75 in good health. The CDR3 bases are TGCGCCAGCAGCCAAGGGGGGCGGGAGCCCCCCAATGAGCAGTTCTTC. Its translation is CASSQGGREPPNEQFF.